These 11 T cell receptor beta chains originate from one sample sequenced in a study of cytomegalovirus exposure and HLA in healthy donors. Generated by immunoSEQ multiplex PCR, the TCRdb table keeps only in-frame clones and is missing some. Of fewer than 150,000 clones listed, about 91% are singletons. Sequenced sample: PBMCs. All receptors derive from a man younger than 30 in good health and CMV-seronegative.

This clone turned up a few times. This chain connects TRBV2 to TRBJ2-7; unclear D gene. Trimming removed 8 bases from V and 2 bases from J, with 10 bases in between. CDR1 is SNHLY and CDR2 is FYNNEI in the germline V gene. This CDR3 contains 12 residues. The CDR3 DNA is TGTGCCAGCCTTAACTCGGCCTACGAGCAGTACTTC. Translated: CASLNSAYEQYF.

The gene calls are TRBV5-4 and TRBJ2-3, with D possibly TRBD1 on 6 matching bases. With 2 bases removed from V and 6 bases from J, the gap between germline ends came to 19 bases. This CDR3 comprises 16 residues. Germline CDR1 reads SGHNT; CDR2 reads YYREEE (reference sequence). The CDR3 coding sequence is TGTGCCAGCAGCTTCAGCTTACAGGGCCGTTCGGATACGCAGTATTTT. Translating it yields CASSFSLQGRSDTQYF. The entire variable domain, with the rest obtained from reference TRBV5-4 and TRBJ2-3, is as follows: ETGVTQSPTHLIKTRGQQVTLRCSSQSGHNTVSWYQQALGQGPQFIFQYYREEENGRGNFPPRFSGLQFPNYSSELNVNALELDDSALYLCASSFSLQGRSDTQYFGPGTRLTVL.

The DNA for the CDR3 is TGTGCCAGCAGCCTCGAAGCCCAAGCCTACGAGCAGTACTTC. Translating gives CASSLEAQAYEQYF. The gene calls are TRBV7-2 and TRBJ2-7, with D uncertain. Trimming pared 5 bases from V and 2 bases from J, leaving 13 bases between. In germline, CDR1 is SGHTA, CDR2 FQGNSA. The CDR3 runs to 14 residues.

This clone was observed a single time. The chain combines TRBV28 with TRBJ1-4; TRBD1 might be the D (6 bases). The germline V gene encodes CDR1 MDHEN and CDR2 SYDVKM. The CDR3 length is 15 residues. Trimming removed 6 bases from V and 4 bases from J, with 15 bases in between. CDR3 nucleotides: TGTGCCAGCAGGCCTACAGGGCCGGGTAATGAAAAACTGTTTTTT. Protein sequence: CASRPTGPGNEKLFF. The full variable domain, in which reference TRBV28 and TRBJ1-4 provide the parts outside the CDR3, is DVKVTQSSRYLVKRTGEKVFLECVQDMDHENMFWYRQDPGLGLRLIYFSYDVKMKEKGDIPEGYSVSREKKERFSLILESASTNQTSMYLCASRPTGPGNEKLFFGSGTQLSVL.

The CDR3 region has the DNA TGCGCCAGCAGCTTGGTGGGACTAGCGGACTACACAGATACGCAGTATTTT. Translating it yields CASSLVGLADYTDTQYF. The chain combines TRBV5-1 with TRBJ2-3; 11 bases match TRBD2. Germline V gene lookup returns CDR1 SGHRS and CDR2 YFSETQ. CDR3 length equals 17 residues. Germline trimming cut 0 bases from V and 2 bases from J; bases unmatched to any gene: 5.

V and J are TRBV6-1 and TRBJ1-1; no clear D gene. Trimming shortened V by 3 bases and J by 10 bases, and 15 bases separated the two germline ends. The CDR3 is 13 residues long. Looked up from germline, CDR1 is MNHNS and CDR2 is SASEGT. Here the CDR3 DNA reads TGTGCCAGCAGTGATGTAATGAACACCGTAGCTTTCTTT. Amino acids: CASSDVMNTVAFF.

Note on this clone: A junction end diverges from the germline sequence, so it may reflect a read error. The V and J genes are TRBV5-1 and TRBJ2-2, with 9 bases identical to TRBD2. This CDR3 has 17 residues. Germline CDR1 and CDR2: SGHRS and YFSETQ. The CDR3 DNA sequence: TGCGCCAGCAGCACCCCGGGACTAGCCCTGAACACTGGGGAGCTGTTTTTT. It encodes CASSTPGLALNTGELFF.

The V and J genes are TRBV2 and TRBJ2-3, with a possible D match to TRBD2 (5 bases). Trimming pared 4 bases from V and 3 bases from J, leaving 8 bases between. This CDR3 is built from 13 residues. The germline V gene encodes CDR1 SNHLY and CDR2 FYNNEI. The DNA of the CDR3 is TGTGCCAGCAGTGTCCGGAGGACAGATACGCAGTATTTT. It codes for CASSVRRTDTQYF.

The chain links TRBV27 to TRBJ1-1, with 8 bases identical to TRBD1. J was trimmed by 5 bases and V by 6 bases; bases with no gene match: 8. Germline values: CDR1 MNHEY, CDR2 SMNVEV (reference sequence). The CDR3 covers 14 residues. The chain's CDR3 is CASSWTGQRTEAFF. The CDR3 coding sequence is TGTGCCAGCAGCTGGACAGGGCAACGGACTGAAGCTTTCTTT.

This clone was observed a handful of times. Here the CDR3 reads CASDRDRGASVGYTF. The DNA for the CDR3 is TGTGCCAGTGACCGGGACAGGGGTGCCTCGGTCGGCTACACCTTC. V is TRBV28 and J is TRBJ1-2; 10 nucleotides match TRBD1. Germline loops: CDR1 MDHEN, CDR2 SYDVKM. With 9 bases clipped from V and 8 bases from J, the junction kept 15 bases outside the gene matches. The CDR3 has 15 residues.

The chain links TRBV6-1 to TRBJ2-7; 7 bases map to TRBD2. Per germline, CDR1 MNHNS and CDR2 SASEGT. J was trimmed by 2 bases and V by 2 bases; bases with no gene match: 3. The CDR3 totals 14 residues. The CDR3 loop is CASSEYREAYEQYF. CDR3 DNA: TGTGCCAGCAGTGAATACCGGGAGGCCTACGAGCAGTACTTC.